This is a list of T cell receptor beta chains from one sample in a study of T cell repertoires and HLA-DP antigens. The repertoire was sequenced with immunoSEQ multiplex PCR; TCRdb's copy has only in-frame clones and lacks some. The repertoire has about 73,000 clones, around 80% of them found once; the top ten carry 1.6%. These receptors' targets are unknown. Sequencing was done on a sample of CD4+ T cells from PBMCs. The receptors here all came from a man aged 55 to 70 in good health and CMV-seronegative. CDR3s include the opening cysteine and the closing phenylalanine or tryptophan. The order of the fields is clone size, J gene, D gene, V gene, CDR3 protein, CDR3 DNA. A D gene is named only where the DNA matches it firmly. For some rows the clone size is stated as once, few or many, or as a class when expanded; others skip it.

>.|TRBJ2-3|TRBD2|TRBV2
CASSDQAGSTDTQYF
TGTGCCAGCAGTGATCAAGCGGGATCCACAGATACGCAGTATTTT
>.|TRBJ1-2|.|TRBV7-9
CAGAAGYRGYTF
TGTGCCGGAGCGGCAGGATATCGGGGCTACACCTTC
>.|TRBJ1-3|TRBD1|TRBV5-1
CASSPDRASGNTIYF
TGCGCCAGCAGCCCGGACAGGGCCTCTGGAAACACCATATATTTT
>.|TRBJ2-2|TRBD1|TRBV10-1
CASRGTGRTGELFF
TGCGCCAGTCGGGGGACAGGGAGGACCGGGGAGCTGTTTTTT
>.|TRBJ1-4|.|TRBV4-2
CASSQGRAEGEKLFF
TGTGCCAGCAGCCAAGGAAGGGCCGAGGGGGAAAAACTGTTTTTT
>few|TRBJ2-1|.|TRBV27
CASSLSATFTYNEQFF
TGTGCCAGCAGTTTATCGGCGACCTTTACCTACAATGAGCAGTTCTTC
>.|TRBJ2-1|TRBD2|TRBV11-2
CASSPRTSGRGNEQFF
TGTGCCAGCAGCCCTCGGACTAGCGGGAGGGGCAATGAGCAGTTCTTC
>few|TRBJ1-2|TRBD1|TRBV7-2
CASSDRGEGYTF
TGTGCCAGCAGCGACAGGGGAGAGGGCTACACCTTC
>once|TRBJ2-7|.|TRBV10-3
CAINNRADATEQYF
TGTGCCATCAACAATAGGGCTGACGCTACGGAGCAGTACTTC
>.|TRBJ2-5|TRBD1|TRBV10-3
CAISRQGQETQYF
TGTGCCATCAGTCGACAGGGGCAAGAGACCCAGTACTTC